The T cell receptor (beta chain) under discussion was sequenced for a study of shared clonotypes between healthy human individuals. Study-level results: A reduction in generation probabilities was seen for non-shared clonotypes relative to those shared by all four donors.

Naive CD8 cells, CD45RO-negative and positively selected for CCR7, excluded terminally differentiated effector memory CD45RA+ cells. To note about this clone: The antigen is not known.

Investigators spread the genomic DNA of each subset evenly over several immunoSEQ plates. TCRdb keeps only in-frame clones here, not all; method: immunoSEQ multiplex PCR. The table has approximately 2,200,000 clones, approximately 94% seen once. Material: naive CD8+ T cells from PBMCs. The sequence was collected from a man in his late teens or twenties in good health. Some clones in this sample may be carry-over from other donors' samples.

The CDR3, as DNA: TGTGCCAGCAGTGAATTTGCGGGGGGGCGCGTTTCTATTGAAGCTTTCTTT. It encodes CASSEFAGGRVSIEAFF. The chain is built from TRBV2 and TRBJ1-1; D possibly corresponds to TRBD1 (6 bases). This CDR3 contains 17 residues. Per germline, CDR1 SNHLY and CDR2 FYNNEI. V was cut by 2 bases and J by 7 bases, with 23 bases left in between.